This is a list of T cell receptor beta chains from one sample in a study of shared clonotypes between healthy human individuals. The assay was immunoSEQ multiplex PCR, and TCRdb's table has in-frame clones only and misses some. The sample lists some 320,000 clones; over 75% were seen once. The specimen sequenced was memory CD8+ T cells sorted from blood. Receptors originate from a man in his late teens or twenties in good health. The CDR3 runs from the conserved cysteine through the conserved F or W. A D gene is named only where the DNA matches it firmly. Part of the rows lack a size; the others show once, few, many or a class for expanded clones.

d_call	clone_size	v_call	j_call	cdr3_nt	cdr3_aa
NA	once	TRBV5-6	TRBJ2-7	TGTGCCAGCAGCTGGCTGGACAGCTTCTACGAGCAGTACTTC	CASSWLDSFYEQYF
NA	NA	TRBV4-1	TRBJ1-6	TGCGCCAGCAGCCTCGTAGCGGGATTTAATTCACCCCTCCACTTT	CASSLVAGFNSPLHF
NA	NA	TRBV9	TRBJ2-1	TGTGCCAGCAGCGTAGGAGGGCCGGCCTCCTACAATGAGCAGTTCTTC	CASSVGGPASYNEQFF
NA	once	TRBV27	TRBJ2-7	TGTGCCAGCGCGGAACCCCGTGGGCGGGGATCCTACGAGCAGTACTTC	CASAEPRGRGSYEQYF
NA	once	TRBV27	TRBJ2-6	TGTGCCAGCAGTTTGATAGACTCTGGGGCCAACGTCCTGACTTTC	CASSLIDSGANVLTF
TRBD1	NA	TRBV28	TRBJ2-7	TGTGCCAGCAGCCCGACAGGGATGGCCTACGAGCAGTACTTC	CASSPTGMAYEQYF
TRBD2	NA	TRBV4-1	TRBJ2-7	TGCGCCAGCAGCCCTACGAGAGCGGGAGACTCCTACGAGCAGTACTTC	CASSPTRAGDSYEQYF
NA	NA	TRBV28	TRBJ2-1	TGTGCCAGCAGTGGACAGACCCAATACAATGAGCAGTTCTTC	CASSGQTQYNEQFF
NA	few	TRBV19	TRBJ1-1	TGTGCCAGTATAACCTCGGGACATAAAGCTTTCTTT	CASITSGHKAFF
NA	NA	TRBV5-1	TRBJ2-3	TGCGCCAGCAGCACCGGGGACGGATACTCAGGGGATACGCAGTATTTT	CASSTGDGYSGDTQYF
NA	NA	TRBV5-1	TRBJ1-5	TGCGCCACCGGAGGGCGGGCAAGCAATCAGCCCCAGCATTTT	CATGGRASNQPQHF
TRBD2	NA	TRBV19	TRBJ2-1	TGTGCCAGTAGTCATGCGGGAGGGCCGGGTGAGCAGTTCTTC	CASSHAGGPGEQFF
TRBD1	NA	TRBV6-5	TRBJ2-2	TGTGCCAGCAGTTTGACAGGGGACACCGGGGAGCTGTTTTTT	CASSLTGDTGELFF
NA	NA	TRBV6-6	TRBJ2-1	TGTGCCAGCAGTTACCCACGCGGAGTCTCCTACAATGAGCAGTTCTTC	CASSYPRGVSYNEQFF
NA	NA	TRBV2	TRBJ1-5	TGTGCCAGCAGTGAAGGGGACCCTTCTAGCAATCAGCCCCAGCATTTT	CASSEGDPSSNQPQHF
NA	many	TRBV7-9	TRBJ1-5	TGTGCCAGCAGCTTAGCAGAGAGCGGCGATCAGCCCCAGCATTTT	CASSLAESGDQPQHF
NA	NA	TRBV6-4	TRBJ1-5	TGTGCCAGCAGTGACTCGAAATGGAAACAGCCCCAGCATTTT	CASSDSKWKQPQHF
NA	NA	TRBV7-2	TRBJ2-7	TGTGCCAGCAGCTTAGTGGGAGCTAAATCCTACGAGCAGTACTTC	CASSLVGAKSYEQYF
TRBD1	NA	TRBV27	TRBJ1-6	TGTGCCAGCAGCTGGACAGGGAGTAATTCACCCCTCCACTTT	CASSWTGSNSPLHF
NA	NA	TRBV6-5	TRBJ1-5	TGTGCCAGCAGTCCGGACGGAAACAATCAGCCCCAGCATTTT	CASSPDGNNQPQHF